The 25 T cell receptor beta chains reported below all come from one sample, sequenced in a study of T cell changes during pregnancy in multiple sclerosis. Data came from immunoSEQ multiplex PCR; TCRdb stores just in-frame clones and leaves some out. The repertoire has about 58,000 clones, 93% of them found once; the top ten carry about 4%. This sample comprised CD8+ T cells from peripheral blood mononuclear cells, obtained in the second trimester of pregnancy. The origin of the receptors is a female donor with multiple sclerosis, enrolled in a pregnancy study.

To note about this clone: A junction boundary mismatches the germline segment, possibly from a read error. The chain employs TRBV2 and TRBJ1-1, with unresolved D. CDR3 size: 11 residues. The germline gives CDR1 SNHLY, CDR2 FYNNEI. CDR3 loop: CASSEGRIEAF. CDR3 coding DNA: TGTGCCAGCAGTGAAGGACGAATCGAGGCGTTT.

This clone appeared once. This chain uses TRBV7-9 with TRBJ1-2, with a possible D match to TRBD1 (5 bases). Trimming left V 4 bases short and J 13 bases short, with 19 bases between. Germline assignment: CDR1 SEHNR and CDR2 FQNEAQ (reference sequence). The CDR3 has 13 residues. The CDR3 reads CASSSRLGGESTF. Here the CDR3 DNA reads TGTGCCAGCAGCTCGCGCCTGGGAGGGGAGAGCACCTTC.

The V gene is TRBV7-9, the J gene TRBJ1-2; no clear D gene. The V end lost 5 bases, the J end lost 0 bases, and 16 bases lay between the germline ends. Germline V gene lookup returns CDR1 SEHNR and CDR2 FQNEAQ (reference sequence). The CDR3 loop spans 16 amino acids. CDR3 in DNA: TGTGCCAGCAGCCCCGGAGGCGGAGGGACTAACTATGGCTACACCTTC. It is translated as CASSPGGGGTNYGYTF.

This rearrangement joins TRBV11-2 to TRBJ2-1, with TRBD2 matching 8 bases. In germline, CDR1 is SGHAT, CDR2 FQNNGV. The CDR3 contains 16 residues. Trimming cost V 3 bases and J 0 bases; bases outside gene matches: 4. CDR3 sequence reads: CASSFGGLGSYNEQFF. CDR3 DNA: TGTGCCAGCAGCTTTGGGGGACTAGGCTCCTACAATGAGCAGTTCTTC.

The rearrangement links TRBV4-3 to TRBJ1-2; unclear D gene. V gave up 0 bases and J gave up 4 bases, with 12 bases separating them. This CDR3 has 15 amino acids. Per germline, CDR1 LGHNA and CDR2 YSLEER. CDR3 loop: CASSQDRGEIYGYTF. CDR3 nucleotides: TGCGCCAGCAGCCAAGATCGCGGGGAGATCTATGGCTACACCTTC.

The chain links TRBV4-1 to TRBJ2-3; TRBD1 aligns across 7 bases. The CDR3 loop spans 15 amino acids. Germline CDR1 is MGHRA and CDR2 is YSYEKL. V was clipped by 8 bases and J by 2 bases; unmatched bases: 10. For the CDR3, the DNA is TGCGCCAGCCACCCGGGACAGAGATTCACAGATACGCAGTATTTT. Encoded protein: CASHPGQRFTDTQYF.

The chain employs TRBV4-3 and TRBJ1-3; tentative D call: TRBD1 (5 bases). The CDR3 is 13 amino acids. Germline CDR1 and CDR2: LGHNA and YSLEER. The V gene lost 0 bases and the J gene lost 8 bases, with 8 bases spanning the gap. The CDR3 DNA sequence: TGCGCCAGCAGCCAAGAAAGGGGTCACACCATATATTTT. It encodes CASSQERGHTIYF.

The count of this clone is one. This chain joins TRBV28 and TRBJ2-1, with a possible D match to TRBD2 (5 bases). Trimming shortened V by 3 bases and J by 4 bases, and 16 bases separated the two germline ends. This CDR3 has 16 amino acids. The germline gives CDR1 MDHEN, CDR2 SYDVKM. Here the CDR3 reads CASSFERELVYNEQFF. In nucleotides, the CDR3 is TGTGCCAGCAGTTTCGAAAGGGAGTTGGTTTACAATGAGCAGTTCTTC.

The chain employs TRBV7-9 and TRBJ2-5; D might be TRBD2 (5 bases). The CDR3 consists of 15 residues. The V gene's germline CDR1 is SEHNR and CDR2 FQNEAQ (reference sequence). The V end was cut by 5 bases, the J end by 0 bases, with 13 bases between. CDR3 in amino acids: CASSPWRTDQETQYF. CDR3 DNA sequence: TGTGCCAGCAGCCCATGGAGGACGGACCAAGAGACCCAGTACTTC.

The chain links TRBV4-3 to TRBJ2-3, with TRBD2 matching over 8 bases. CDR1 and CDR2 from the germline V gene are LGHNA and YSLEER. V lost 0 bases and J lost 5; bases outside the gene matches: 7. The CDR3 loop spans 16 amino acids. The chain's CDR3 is CASSQEPGGGGDTQYF. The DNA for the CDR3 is TGCGCCAGCAGCCAAGAACCGGGGGGGGGTGGAGATACGCAGTATTTT.

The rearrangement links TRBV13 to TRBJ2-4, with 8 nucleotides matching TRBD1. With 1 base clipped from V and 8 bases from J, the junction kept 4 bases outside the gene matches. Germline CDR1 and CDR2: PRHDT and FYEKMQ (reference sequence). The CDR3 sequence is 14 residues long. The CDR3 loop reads CASSLAHRGDIQYF. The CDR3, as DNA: TGTGCCAGCAGCTTAGCCCACAGGGGGGACATTCAGTACTTC.

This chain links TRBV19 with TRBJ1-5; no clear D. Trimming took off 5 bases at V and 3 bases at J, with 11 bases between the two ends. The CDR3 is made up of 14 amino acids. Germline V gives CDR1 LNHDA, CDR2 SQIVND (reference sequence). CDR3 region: CASSFGLNNQPQHF. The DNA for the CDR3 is TGTGCCAGTAGTTTTGGACTGAACAATCAGCCCCAGCATTTT.

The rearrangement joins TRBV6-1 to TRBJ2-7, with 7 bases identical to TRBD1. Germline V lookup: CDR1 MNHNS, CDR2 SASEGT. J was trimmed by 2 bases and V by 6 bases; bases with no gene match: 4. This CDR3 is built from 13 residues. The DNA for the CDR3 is TGTGCCAGCAGAGGGGGCAGGGCCTACGAGCAGTACTTC. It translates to CASRGGRAYEQYF.

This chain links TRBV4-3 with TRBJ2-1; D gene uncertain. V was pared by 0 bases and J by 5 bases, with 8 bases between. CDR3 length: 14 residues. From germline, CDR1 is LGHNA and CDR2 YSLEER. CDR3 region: CASSQERSDNEQFF. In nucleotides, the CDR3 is TGCGCCAGCAGCCAAGAGAGATCCGACAATGAGCAGTTCTTC.

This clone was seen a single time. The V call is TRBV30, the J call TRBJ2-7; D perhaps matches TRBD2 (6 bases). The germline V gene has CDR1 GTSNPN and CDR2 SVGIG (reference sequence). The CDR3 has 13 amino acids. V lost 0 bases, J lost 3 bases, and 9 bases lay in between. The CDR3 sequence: CAWSVGGSYEQYF. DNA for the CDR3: TGTGCCTGGAGTGTCGGAGGGAGCTACGAGCAGTACTTC.

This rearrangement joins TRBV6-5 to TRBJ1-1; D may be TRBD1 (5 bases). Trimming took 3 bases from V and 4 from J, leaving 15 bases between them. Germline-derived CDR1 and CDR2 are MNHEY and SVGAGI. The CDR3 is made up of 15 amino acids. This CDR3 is CASSYYVGGGTEAFF. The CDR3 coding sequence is TGTGCCAGCAGTTATTACGTCGGCGGGGGCACTGAAGCTTTCTTT.

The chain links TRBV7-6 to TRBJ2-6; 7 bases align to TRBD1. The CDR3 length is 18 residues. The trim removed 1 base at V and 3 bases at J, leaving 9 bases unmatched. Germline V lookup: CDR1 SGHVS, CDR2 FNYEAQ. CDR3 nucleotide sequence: TGTGCCAGCAGCTTAGAGGGGGCGGATAGTTTTGGGGCCAACGTCCTGACTTTC. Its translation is CASSLEGADSFGANVLTF.

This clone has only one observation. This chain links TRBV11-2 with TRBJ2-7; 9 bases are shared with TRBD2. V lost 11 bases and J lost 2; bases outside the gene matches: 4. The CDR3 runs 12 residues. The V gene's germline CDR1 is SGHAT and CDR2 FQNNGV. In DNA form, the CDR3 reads TGTGCCGGAGCGGGAGGACCCTACGAGCAGTACTTC. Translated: CAGAGGPYEQYF.

The CDR3 coding sequence is TGTGCCAGCAGCGTTCGAGGGACATTCTACAATGAGCAGTTCTTC. Amino acids: CASSVRGTFYNEQFF. The chain links TRBV9 to TRBJ2-1, with D possibly TRBD1 on 6 matching bases. This CDR3 is 15 amino acids long. Germline CDR1 and CDR2: SGDLS and YYNGEE. Trimming cost V 2 bases and J 3 bases, with 12 bases left between them.

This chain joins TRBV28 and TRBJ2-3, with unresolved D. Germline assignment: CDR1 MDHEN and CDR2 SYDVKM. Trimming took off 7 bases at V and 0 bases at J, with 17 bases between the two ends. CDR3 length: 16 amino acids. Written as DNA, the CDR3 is TGTGCCAGCACCCTCTCGGGTGGATTTAGCACAGATACGCAGTATTTT. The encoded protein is CASTLSGGFSTDTQYF.

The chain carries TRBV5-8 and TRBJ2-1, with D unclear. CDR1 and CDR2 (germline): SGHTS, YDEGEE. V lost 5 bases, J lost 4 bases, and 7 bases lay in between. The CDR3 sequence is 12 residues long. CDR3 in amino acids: CASSWAYNEQFF. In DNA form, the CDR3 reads TGTGCCAGCAGTTGGGCTTACAATGAGCAGTTCTTC.

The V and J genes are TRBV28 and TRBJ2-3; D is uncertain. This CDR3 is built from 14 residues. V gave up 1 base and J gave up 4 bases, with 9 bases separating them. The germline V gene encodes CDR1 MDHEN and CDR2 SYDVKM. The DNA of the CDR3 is TGTGCCAGCAGTTTATTGGCTCGATCAGATACGCAGTATTTT. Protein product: CASSLLARSDTQYF.

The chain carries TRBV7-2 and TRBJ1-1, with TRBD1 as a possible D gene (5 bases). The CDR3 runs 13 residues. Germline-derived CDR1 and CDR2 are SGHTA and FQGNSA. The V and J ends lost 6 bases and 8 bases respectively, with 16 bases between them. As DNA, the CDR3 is TGTGCCAGCAGACCTGGCGGTGGGGCCGAAGCTTTCTTT. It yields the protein CASRPGGGAEAFF.

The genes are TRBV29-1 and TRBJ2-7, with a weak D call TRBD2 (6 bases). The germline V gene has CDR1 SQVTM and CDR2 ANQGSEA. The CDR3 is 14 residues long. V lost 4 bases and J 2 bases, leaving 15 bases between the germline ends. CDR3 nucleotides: TGCAGCGTTGCGGGACTTCTAAAACCCTACGAGCAGTACTTC. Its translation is CSVAGLLKPYEQYF.

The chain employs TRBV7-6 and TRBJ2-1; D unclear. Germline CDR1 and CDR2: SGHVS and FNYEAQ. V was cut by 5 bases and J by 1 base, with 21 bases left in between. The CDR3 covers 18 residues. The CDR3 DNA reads TGTGCCAGCAGCCCCTCTTCCCCGGGTCATCGATCCTACAATGAGCAGTTCTTC. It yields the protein CASSPSSPGHRSYNEQFF.